This T cell receptor (beta chain) is from a study of T cell repertoires in cytomegalovirus infection. Study-wide background: A matching HLA type, together with CMV infection, was signaled by public TCR beta signatures.

In germline, CDR1 is SNHLY, CDR2 FYNNEI. The CDR3 has 15 residues. After removal of 3 bases from V and 1 base from J, the junction contained 1 base not matched to a gene. Study-level points and caveats: The ex vivo response showed dominance by HLA-C-restricted CMV-specific TCR beta clonotypes. Carriers of CMV and the relevant HLA type were discriminated by public TCR beta frequency.

This clonotype was detected only a few times. Its matching antigen is unknown. TCRdb re-called the reads with MiXCR, one entry per CDR3 protein. The sample records 680,000 or so distinct CDR3 sequences, roughly a third being singletons. This material consisted of cultured PBMCs, taken from culture after CMV antigen stimulation. V gene TRBV2 combines with J gene TRBJ2-2; TRBD1 matches at 8 bases. The TCR was taken from a human donor in good health (CMV status not recorded). Some clones in this sample may be carry-over from other donors' samples. The CDR3 DNA is TGTGCCAGCAGTGAGGGGACAGGGAACACCGGGGAGCTGTTTTTT. Its translation: CASSEGTGNTGELFF. Drawing the rest from reference TRBV2 and TRBJ2-2, the complete variable domain is EPEVTQTPSHQVTQMGQEVILRCVPISNHLYFYWYRQILGQKVEFLVSFYNNEISEKSEIFDDQFSVERPDGSNFTLKIRSTKLEDSAMYFCASSEGTGNTGELFFGEGSRLTVL.